Listed below are T cell receptor beta chains from one sample, sequenced in a study of siplizumab effects on memory and regulatory T cells. Using immunoSEQ multiplex PCR, the repertoire was profiled, and TCRdb retains in-frame clones only, with some absent. This table holds about 100,000 clones, about 95% found once. Sequenced: non-Treg CD4+ T cells sorted from blood. These receptors all come from a human donor in good health. CDR3s include the opening cysteine and the closing phenylalanine or tryptophan. The D gene is left open where the match is weak. Clone size is shown for a subset of rows, as once, few, many or a class of expanded clone.

CASSELQGNTEAFF	TGTGCCAGCAGCGAACTACAGGGGAACACTGAAGCTTTCTTT	NA	TRBV2	TRBJ1-1	NA
CASSLSPRLAETYEQYF	TGTGCCAGCAGCTTGAGCCCCCGACTAGCGGAGACCTACGAGCAGTACTTC	NA	TRBV5-8	TRBJ2-7	TRBD2
CASSVAGEGEQFF	TGTGCCAGCAGTGTTGCAGGGGAGGGTGAGCAGTTCTTC	NA	TRBV25-1	TRBJ2-1	NA
CASSLGRINGELFF	TGTGCCAGCAGCTTAGGCCGGATTAACGGGGAGCTGTTTTTT	NA	TRBV11-3	TRBJ2-2	NA
CASSEPGQGPPEAFF	TGTGCCAGCAGTGAACCGGGACAGGGTCCCCCTGAAGCTTTCTTT	once	TRBV6-1	TRBJ1-1	TRBD1
CASSLGSGAPYEQYF	TGCGCCAGCAGCTTGGGTAGCGGAGCCCCCTACGAGCAGTACTTC	NA	TRBV5-1	TRBJ2-7	NA
CASSAVASHEQYF	TGTGCCAGCAGCGCGGTAGCGTCCCACGAGCAGTACTTC	NA	TRBV11-3	TRBJ2-7	NA
CASSYSRVNQPQHF	TGTGCCAGCAGTTACTCGAGGGTCAATCAGCCCCAGCATTTT	NA	TRBV6-6	TRBJ1-5	NA
CASSLGFIGASNEKLFF	TGTGCCAGCAGCTTAGGATTTATAGGGGCCAGTAATGAAAAACTGTTTTTT	NA	TRBV11-2	TRBJ1-4	NA
CASSQGGGETQYF	TGTGCCAGCAGCCAGGGGGGTGGAGAGACCCAGTACTTC	NA	TRBV9	TRBJ2-5	NA
CASSLEGQGTEAFF	TGCGCCAGCAGCTTGGAGGGACAAGGGACTGAAGCTTTCTTT	NA	TRBV5-1	TRBJ1-1	NA
CASSQDPRQERYEQYF	TGCGCCAGCAGCCAAGACCCCCGTCAGGAACGCTACGAGCAGTACTTC	NA	TRBV4-1	TRBJ2-7	NA
CASSPGQTNTEAFF	TGTGCCAGCTCACCGGGACAGACTAACACTGAAGCTTTCTTT	NA	TRBV18	TRBJ1-1	TRBD1
CASSETRLGTDTQYF	TGTGCCAGCAGTGAAACTAGGTTGGGCACAGATACGCAGTATTTT	few	TRBV25-1	TRBJ2-3	NA
CASSQQRGARNTGELFF	TGTGCCAGCAGCCAACAAAGGGGGGCGCGAAACACCGGGGAGCTGTTTTTT	NA	TRBV11-2	TRBJ2-2	NA
CSARGPEAFF	TGCAGTGCTAGAGGACCTGAAGCTTTCTTT	few	TRBV20-1	TRBJ1-1	NA
CASSRQTSGRIYEQYF	TGTGCCAGTAGTAGGCAGACTAGCGGGAGGATCTACGAGCAGTACTTC	NA	TRBV19	TRBJ2-7	TRBD2
CSVKRDPANVLTF	TGCAGCGTGAAGAGAGACCCGGCCAACGTCCTGACTTTC	NA	TRBV29-1	TRBJ2-6	NA
CASSPGGTDTQYF	TGTGCCAGCAGCCCAGGGGGCACAGATACGCAGTATTTT	NA	TRBV9	TRBJ2-3	NA
CAWSLNPSGGNQPQHF	TGTGCCTGGAGTCTAAACCCAAGCGGTGGCAATCAGCCCCAGCATTTT	NA	TRBV30	TRBJ1-5	NA
CASSLVGSGTGELFF	TGTGCCAGCAGCTTAGTGGGTTCGGGCACCGGGGAGCTGTTTTTT	NA	TRBV7-6	TRBJ2-2	NA
CASSFTDYPSYEQYF	TGTGCCAGCAGCTTTACCGACTATCCCTCCTACGAGCAGTACTTC	NA	TRBV7-8	TRBJ2-7	NA
CASMQGAFGTEAFF	TGTGCCAGTATGCAGGGGGCATTTGGAACTGAAGCTTTCTTT	NA	TRBV19	TRBJ1-1	TRBD1
CASRSGTKNTGELFF	TGTGCCAGCAGGTCCGGGACTAAGAACACCGGGGAGCTGTTTTTT	NA	TRBV9	TRBJ2-2	TRBD2
CASSKGYFRERNEQFF	TGTGCCAGCAGCAAAGGGTATTTCCGGGAGAGGAATGAGCAGTTCTTC	NA	TRBV21-1	TRBJ2-1	NA
CASTNPKVTFNQPQHF	TGTGCCAGCACCAACCCCAAGGTAACTTTCAATCAGCCCCAGCATTTT	NA	TRBV6-6	TRBJ1-5	NA
CASSFDGGTSYNEQFF	TGTGCCAGCAGCTTTGATGGCGGGACCTCCTACAATGAGCAGTTCTTC	NA	TRBV5-6	TRBJ2-1	NA
CASSPYDREGNGYTF	TGTGCCAGCTCACCATACGACAGGGAAGGGAATGGCTACACCTTC	NA	TRBV18	TRBJ1-2	TRBD1
CASSPPLGDRETQYF	TGTGCCAGCAGCCCTCCTCTGGGGGACCGAGAGACCCAGTACTTC	NA	TRBV12-1	TRBJ2-5	NA
CASSLEGGAHSSYEQYF	TGTGCCAGCAGCTTAGAAGGGGGGGCGCATAGCTCCTACGAGCAGTACTTC	NA	TRBV11-2	TRBJ2-7	NA
CASTLSAYYEQYF	TGTGCCAGCACCCTGTCCGCCTACTACGAGCAGTACTTC	NA	TRBV6-5	TRBJ2-7	NA
CASSLTAGGTDTQYF	TGTGCCAGCAGCTTAACAGCGGGAGGAACAGATACGCAGTATTTT	NA	TRBV7-9	TRBJ2-3	TRBD2
CASSLGPRTATYEQYF	TGTGCCAGCAGCTTAGGGCCACGCACGGCCACCTACGAGCAGTACTTC	NA	TRBV7-2	TRBJ2-7	NA
CASSKTSGRAGGTDTQYF	TGTGCCAGTAGTAAGACTAGCGGGAGGGCCGGGGGCACAGATACGCAGTATTTT	NA	TRBV19	TRBJ2-3	TRBD2
CASSIQRMNTEAFF	TGTGCCAGTAGTATCCAGCGGATGAACACTGAAGCTTTCTTT	NA	TRBV19	TRBJ1-1	NA
CASSLSSGMLSEQYF	TGCGCCAGCAGCTTATCTAGCGGGATGCTATCCGAGCAGTACTTC	NA	TRBV5-1	TRBJ2-7	TRBD2
CATSGRRGDYNEQFF	TGTGCCACCAGCGGTCGCAGGGGGGATTACAATGAGCAGTTCTTC	NA	TRBV15	TRBJ2-1	NA
CASSLKPLGTTEAFF	TGTGCCAGCAGCTTGAAGCCCCTTGGGACCACTGAAGCTTTCTTT	NA	TRBV5-6	TRBJ1-1	NA
CASSQQENDRRNSPLHF	TGTGCCAGCAGCCAACAGGAAAACGACAGGCGCAATTCACCCCTCCACTTT	NA	TRBV11-2	TRBJ1-6	NA
CASSVRLAVGPTSTDTQYF	TGTGCCAGCAGTGTGCGACTAGCGGTAGGACCTACTAGCACAGATACGCAGTATTTT	NA	TRBV6-1	TRBJ2-3	TRBD2
CACNRLVFDEQYF	TGTGCCTGTAATAGACTAGTGTTCGACGAGCAGTACTTC	NA	TRBV30	TRBJ2-7	NA
CASSWSPGTGAGELFF	TGCGCCAGCAGCTGGAGTCCCGGGACAGGGGCCGGGGAGCTGTTTTTT	NA	TRBV5-1	TRBJ2-2	TRBD1
CASSTGGGQPQHF	TGTGCCAGCAGTACAGGGGGGGGTCAGCCCCAGCATTTT	NA	TRBV27	TRBJ1-5	TRBD1
CASSLLGRRGYTF	TGTGCCAGTAGTTTATTAGGGCGCCGGGGCTACACCTTC	NA	TRBV19	TRBJ1-2	NA
CAISDSLSNQPQHF	TGTGCCATCAGTGACAGCCTTAGCAATCAGCCCCAGCATTTT	NA	TRBV10-3	TRBJ1-5	NA
CASSSAGGSYNEQFF	TGCGCCAGCAGCTCCGCCGGGGGTTCCTACAATGAGCAGTTCTTC	NA	TRBV5-1	TRBJ2-1	NA
CASSSQSGSYHEQYF	TGTGCCAGCAGCTCCCAAAGCGGGAGTTACCACGAGCAGTACTTC	NA	TRBV7-2	TRBJ2-7	TRBD2
CASGFYTGTLQPQDTQYF	TGTGCTAGTGGTTTCTATACCGGGACTCTACAACCCCAAGATACGCAGTATTTT	NA	TRBV12-5	TRBJ2-3	NA
CASSPDGSYEQYF	TGTGCCAGCAGCCCGGACGGCTCCTACGAGCAGTACTTC	NA	TRBV4-2	TRBJ2-7	NA
CAIRDSGARGPYEQYF	TGTGCCATCAGGGACAGCGGAGCGCGGGGCCCCTACGAGCAGTACTTC	NA	TRBV10-3	TRBJ2-7	NA